This T cell receptor (beta chain) is drawn from a study of tumor-infiltrating lymphocytes in oesophageal squamous cell carcinoma. Using its own MiXCR run on the PCR reads, TCRdb lists one record per CDR3 protein. The sample carries approximately 9,600 distinct CDR3 sequences, about 60% recorded once. The CDR3 has 14 residues. CDR1 is SGHTA, CDR2 FQGTGA, per germline. The TCR comes from a male donor with esophageal squamous cell carcinoma. The V call is TRBV7-3, the J call TRBJ2-5, with 7 bases fitting TRBD2. The J call may be faulty, since TRBJ2-1 better matches the DNA end. The material sequenced was esophageal tumor tissue. This chain's CDR3 is CASSLTGGDNEQFF. Here the CDR3 DNA reads TGTGCCAGCAGCTTAACGGGAGGGGACAATGAGCAGTTCTTC.